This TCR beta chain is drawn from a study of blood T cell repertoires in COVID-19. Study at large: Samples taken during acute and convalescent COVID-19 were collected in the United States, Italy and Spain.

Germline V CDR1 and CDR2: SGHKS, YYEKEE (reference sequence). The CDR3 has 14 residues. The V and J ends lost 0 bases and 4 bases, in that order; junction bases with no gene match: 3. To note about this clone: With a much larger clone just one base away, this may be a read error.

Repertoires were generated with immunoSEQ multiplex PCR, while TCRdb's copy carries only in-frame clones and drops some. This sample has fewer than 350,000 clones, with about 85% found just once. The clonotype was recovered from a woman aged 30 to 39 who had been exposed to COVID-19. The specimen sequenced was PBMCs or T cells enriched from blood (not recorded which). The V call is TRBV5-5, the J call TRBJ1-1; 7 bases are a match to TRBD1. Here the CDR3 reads CASSLGQGGTEAFF. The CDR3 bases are TGTGCCAGCAGCTTGGGGCAGGGGGGCACTGAAGCTTTCTTT.